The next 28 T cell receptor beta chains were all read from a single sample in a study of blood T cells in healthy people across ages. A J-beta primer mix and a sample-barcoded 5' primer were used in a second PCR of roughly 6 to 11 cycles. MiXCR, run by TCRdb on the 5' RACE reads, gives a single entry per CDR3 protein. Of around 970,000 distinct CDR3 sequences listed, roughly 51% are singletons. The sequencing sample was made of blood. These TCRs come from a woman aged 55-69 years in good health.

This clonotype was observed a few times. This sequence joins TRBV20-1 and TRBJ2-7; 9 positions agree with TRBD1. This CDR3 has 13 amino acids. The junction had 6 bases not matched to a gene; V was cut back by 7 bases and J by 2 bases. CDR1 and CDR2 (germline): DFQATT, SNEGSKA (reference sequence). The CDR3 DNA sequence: TGCAGTGTAGGGAGGGACAGGGCCTACGAGCAGTACTTC. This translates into CSVGRDRAYEQYF.

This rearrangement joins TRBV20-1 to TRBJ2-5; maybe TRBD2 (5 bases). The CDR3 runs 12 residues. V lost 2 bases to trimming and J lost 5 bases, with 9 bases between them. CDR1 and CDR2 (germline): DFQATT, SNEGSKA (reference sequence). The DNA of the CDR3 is TGCAGTGCTAGATCTAGCCGGGAGACCCAGTACTTC. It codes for CSARSSRETQYF.

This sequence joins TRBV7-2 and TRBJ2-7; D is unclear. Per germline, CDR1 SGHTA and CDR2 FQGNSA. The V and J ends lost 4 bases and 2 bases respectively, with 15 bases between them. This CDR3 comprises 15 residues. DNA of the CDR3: TGTGCCAGCAGCTGGGAACCGGGTAACCCCTACGAGCAGTACTTC. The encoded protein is CASSWEPGNPYEQYF. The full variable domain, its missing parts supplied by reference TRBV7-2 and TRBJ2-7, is GAGVSQSPSNKVTEKGKDVELRCDPISGHTALYWYRQSLGQGLEFLIYFQGNSAPDKSGLPSDRFSAERTGGSVSTLTIQRTQQEDSAVYLCASSWEPGNPYEQYFGPGTRLTVT.

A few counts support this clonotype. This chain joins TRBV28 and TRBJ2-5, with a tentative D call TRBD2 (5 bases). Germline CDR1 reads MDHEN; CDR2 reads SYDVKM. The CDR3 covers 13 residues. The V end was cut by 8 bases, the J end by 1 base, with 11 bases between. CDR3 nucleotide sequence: TGTGCCAGCGGGCCACGGGGCCAAGAGACCCAGTACTTC. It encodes CASGPRGQETQYF. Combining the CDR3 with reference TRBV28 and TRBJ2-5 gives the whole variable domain DVKVTQSSRYLVKRTGEKVFLECVQDMDHENMFWYRQDPGLGLRLIYFSYDVKMKEKGDIPEGYSVSREKKERFSLILESASTNQTSMYLCASGPRGQETQYFGPGTRLLVL.

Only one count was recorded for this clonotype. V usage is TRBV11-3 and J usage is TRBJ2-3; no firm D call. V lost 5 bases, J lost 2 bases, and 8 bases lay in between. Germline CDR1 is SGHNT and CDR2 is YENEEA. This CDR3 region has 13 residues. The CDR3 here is CASSPATTDTQYF. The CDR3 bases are TGTGCCAGCAGCCCGGCTACCACAGATACGCAGTATTTT.

The CDR3 DNA follows: TGCAGTGCTCACACAGACCACTACGAGCAGTACTTC. It translates to CSAHTDHYEQYF. V usage is TRBV20-1 and J usage is TRBJ2-7; no clear D gene. The CDR3 has 12 residues. Trimming took off 5 bases at V and 3 bases at J, with 11 bases between the two ends. CDR1 is DFQATT, CDR2 SNEGSKA, per germline (reference sequence).

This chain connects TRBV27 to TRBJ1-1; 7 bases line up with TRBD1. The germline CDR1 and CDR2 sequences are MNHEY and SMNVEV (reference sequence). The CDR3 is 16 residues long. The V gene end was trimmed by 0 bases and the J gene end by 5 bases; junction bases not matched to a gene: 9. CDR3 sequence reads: CASSLSYRGGRTEAFF. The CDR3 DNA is TGTGCCAGCAGTTTATCTTACAGGGGCGGTAGGACTGAAGCTTTCTTT.

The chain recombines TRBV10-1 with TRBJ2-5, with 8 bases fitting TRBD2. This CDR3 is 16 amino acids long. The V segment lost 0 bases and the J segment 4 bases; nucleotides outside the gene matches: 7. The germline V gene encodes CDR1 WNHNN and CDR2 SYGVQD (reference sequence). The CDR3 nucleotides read TGCGCCAGCAGTGAGTCGGCAGCGGGAGCCAGAGAGACCCAGTACTTC. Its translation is CASSESAAGARETQYF.

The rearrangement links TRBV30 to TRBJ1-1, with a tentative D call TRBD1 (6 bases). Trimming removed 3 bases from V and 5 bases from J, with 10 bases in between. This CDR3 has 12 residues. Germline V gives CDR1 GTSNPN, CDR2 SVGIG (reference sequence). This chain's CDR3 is CAWSEGGTEAFF. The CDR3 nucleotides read TGTGCCTGGAGCGAAGGGGGGACTGAAGCTTTCTTT. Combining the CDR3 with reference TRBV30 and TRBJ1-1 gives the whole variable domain SQTIHQWPATLVQPVGSPLSLECTVEGTSNPNLYWYRQAAGRGLQLLFYSVGIGQISSEVPQNLSASRPQDRQFILSSKKLLLSDSGFYLCAWSEGGTEAFFGQGTRLTVV.

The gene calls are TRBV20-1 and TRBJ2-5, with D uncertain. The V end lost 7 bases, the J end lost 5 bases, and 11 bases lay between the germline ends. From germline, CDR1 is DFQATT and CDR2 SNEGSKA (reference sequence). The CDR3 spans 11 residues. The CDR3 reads CSVHPRETQYF. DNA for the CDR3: TGCAGTGTACACCCCAGGGAGACCCAGTACTTC.

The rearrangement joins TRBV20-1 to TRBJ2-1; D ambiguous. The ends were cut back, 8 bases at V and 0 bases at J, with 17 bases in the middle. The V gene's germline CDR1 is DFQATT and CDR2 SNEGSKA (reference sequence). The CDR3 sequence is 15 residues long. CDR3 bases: TGCAGTACCCGACGCCAGGCTAGCTCCTACAATGAGCAGTTCTTC. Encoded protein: CSTRRQASSYNEQFF.

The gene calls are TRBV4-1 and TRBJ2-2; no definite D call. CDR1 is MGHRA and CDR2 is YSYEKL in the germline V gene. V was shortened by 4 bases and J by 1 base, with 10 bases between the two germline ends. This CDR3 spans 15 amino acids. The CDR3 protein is CASSLESGNTGELFF. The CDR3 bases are TGCGCCAGCAGCCTTGAGTCAGGGAACACCGGGGAGCTGTTTTTT.

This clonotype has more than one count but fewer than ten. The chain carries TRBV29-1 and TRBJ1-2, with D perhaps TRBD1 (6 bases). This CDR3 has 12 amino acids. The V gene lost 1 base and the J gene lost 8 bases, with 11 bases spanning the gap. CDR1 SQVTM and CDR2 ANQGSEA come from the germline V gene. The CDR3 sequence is CSVEARGGGYTF. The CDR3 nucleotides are TGCAGCGTTGAAGCCAGGGGTGGCGGCTACACCTTC.

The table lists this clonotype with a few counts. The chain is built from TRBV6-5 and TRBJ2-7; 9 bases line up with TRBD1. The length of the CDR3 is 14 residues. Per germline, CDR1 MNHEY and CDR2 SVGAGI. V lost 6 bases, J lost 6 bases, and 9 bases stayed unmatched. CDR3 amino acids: CASRTGTGSREQYF. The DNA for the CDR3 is TGTGCCAGCAGGACCGGGACAGGGTCTCGCGAGCAGTACTTC.

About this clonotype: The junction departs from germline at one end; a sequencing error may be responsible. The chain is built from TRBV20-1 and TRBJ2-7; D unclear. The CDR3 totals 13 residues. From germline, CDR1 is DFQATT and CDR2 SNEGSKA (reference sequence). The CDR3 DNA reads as TGCAGTGCTAGAGTGGGCGCAACCTACAAGCAGTACTTC. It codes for CSARVGATYKQYF.

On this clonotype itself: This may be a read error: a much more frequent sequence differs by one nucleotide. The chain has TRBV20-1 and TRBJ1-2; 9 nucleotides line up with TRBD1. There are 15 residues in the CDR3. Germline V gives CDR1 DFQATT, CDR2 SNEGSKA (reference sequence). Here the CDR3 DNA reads TGCTGTGCCGGAGGGACAGGGAAAGGGGGCTATGGCTACACCTTC. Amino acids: CCAGGTGKGGYGYTF.

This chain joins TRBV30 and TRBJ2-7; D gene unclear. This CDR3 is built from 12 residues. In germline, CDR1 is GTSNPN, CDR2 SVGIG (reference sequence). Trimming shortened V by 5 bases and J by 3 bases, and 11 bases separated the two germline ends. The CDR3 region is CAWWSGGYEQYF. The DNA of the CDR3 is TGTGCCTGGTGGTCGGGCGGCTACGAGCAGTACTTC.

The CDR3 coding sequence is TGTGCCAGCAGCTTAATCACAGGGACTACCTACGAGCAGTACTTC. It codes for CASSLITGTTYEQYF. The chain recombines TRBV7-2 with TRBJ2-7, with D perhaps matching TRBD2 (7 bases). The CDR3 has 15 amino acids. The V end was cut by 2 bases, the J end by 2 bases, with 13 bases between. Looked up from germline, CDR1 is SGHTA and CDR2 is FQGNSA.

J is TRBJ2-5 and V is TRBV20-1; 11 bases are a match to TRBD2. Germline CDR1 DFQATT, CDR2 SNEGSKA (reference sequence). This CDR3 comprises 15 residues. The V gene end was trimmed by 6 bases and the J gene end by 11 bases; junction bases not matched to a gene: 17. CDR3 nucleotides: TGCAGTGCCCCAACCGGACTAGCGGGCTACAATGAGCAGTACTTC. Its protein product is CSAPTGLAGYNEQYF.

For the CDR3, the DNA is TGTGCCAGCAGCTTAAGGTTTACGGGCTATGGCTACACCTTC. It yields the protein CASSLRFTGYGYTF. The rearrangement uses TRBV7-2 and TRBJ1-2; D is unclear. Trimming shortened V by 2 bases and J by 4 bases, and 11 bases separated the two germline ends. Germline V lookup: CDR1 SGHTA, CDR2 FQGNSA. The CDR3 runs 14 residues.

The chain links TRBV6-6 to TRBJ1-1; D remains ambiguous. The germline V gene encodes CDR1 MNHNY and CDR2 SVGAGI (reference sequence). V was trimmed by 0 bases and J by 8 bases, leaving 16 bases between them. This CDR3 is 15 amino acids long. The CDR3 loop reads CASSYSPSDVSEAFF. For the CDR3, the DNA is TGTGCCAGCAGTTACTCACCATCGGACGTCTCAGAAGCTTTCTTT.

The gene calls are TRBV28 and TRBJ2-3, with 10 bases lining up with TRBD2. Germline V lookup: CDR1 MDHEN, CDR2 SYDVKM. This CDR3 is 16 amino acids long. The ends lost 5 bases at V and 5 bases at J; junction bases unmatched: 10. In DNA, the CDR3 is TGTGCCAGCAGTGAGTACAGCGGGAGGGCCAGAGATACGCAGTATTTT. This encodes CASSEYSGRARDTQYF.

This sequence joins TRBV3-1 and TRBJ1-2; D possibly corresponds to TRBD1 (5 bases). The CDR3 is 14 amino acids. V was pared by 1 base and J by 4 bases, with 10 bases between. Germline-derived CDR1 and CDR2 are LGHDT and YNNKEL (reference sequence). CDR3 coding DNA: TGTGCCAGCAGCCAAGGGGGGGAGATCTATGGCTACACCTTC. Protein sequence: CASSQGGEIYGYTF.

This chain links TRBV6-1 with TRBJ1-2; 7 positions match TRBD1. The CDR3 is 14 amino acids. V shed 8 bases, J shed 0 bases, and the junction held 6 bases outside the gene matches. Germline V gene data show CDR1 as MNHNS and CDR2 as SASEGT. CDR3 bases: TGTGCCAGCGTCCGGGACAGAACTAACTATGGCTACACCTTC. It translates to CASVRDRTNYGYTF.

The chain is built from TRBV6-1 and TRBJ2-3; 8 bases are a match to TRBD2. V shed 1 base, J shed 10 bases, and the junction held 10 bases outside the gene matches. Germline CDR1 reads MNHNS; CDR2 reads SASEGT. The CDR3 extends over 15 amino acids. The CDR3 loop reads CASSEVLAQRESQYF. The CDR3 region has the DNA TGTGCCAGCAGTGAAGTCTTAGCCCAGCGGGAGTCGCAGTATTTT.

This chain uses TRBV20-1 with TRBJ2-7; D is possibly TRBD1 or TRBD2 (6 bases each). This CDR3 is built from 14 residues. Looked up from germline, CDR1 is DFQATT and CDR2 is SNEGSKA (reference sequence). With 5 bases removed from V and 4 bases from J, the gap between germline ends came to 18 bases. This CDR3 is CSALIGSGAYEQYF. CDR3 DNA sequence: TGCAGTGCTCTAATAGGGTCGGGGGCTTACGAGCAGTACTTC.

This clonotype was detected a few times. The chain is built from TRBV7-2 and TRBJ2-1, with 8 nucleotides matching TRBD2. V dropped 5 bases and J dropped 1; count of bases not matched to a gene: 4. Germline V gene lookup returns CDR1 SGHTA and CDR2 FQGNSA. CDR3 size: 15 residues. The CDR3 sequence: CASSPPSGSYNEQFF. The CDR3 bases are TGTGCCAGCAGCCCGCCTAGCGGGTCCTACAATGAGCAGTTCTTC.

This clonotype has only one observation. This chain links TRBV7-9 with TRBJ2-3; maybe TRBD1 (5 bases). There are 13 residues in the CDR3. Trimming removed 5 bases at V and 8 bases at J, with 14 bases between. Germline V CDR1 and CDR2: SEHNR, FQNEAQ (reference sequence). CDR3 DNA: TGTGCCAGCAGCGCCCGGCAAGGGGCTACGCAGTATTTT. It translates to CASSARQGATQYF.